This is a list of T cell receptor beta chains from one sample in a study of T cell repertoires in aging, cancer and after chemotherapy. One entry per CDR3 protein, called by TCRdb with MiXCR from the multiplex PCR reads. This table has some 10,000 distinct CDR3 sequences, roughly a third appearing once. What was sequenced was blood. These TCRs come from a human donor in good health. The CDR3 runs from the conserved cysteine through the conserved F or W. The order of the fields is clone size, V gene, D gene, J gene, CDR3 protein, CDR3 DNA. D genes are given only for firm matches. Size tells how often a clone was seen (once, few, many) or the class of an expanded clone, and some rows leave it out.

.	TRBV11-3	TRBD2	TRBJ2-7	CASSQDLTSPYEQYF	TGCGCCAGCAGCCAAGATCTGACTAGCCCCTACGAGCAGTACTTC
few	TRBV5-1	TRBD1	TRBJ2-7	CASSLGDSQHYEQYF	TGCGCCAGCAGCTTGGGGGACAGTCAGCACTACGAGCAGTACTTC
medium-sized	TRBV12-3/TRBV12-4	TRBD1	TRBJ2-1	CASSYFRGHGFF	TGTGCCAGCAGTTACTTCAGGGGGCACGGGTTCTTC
.	TRBV28	.	TRBJ2-1	CASSHRKLRIDEQFF	TGTGCCAGCAGTCACAGAAAACTAAGGATCGATGAGCAGTTCTTC
.	TRBV20-1	.	TRBJ1-5	CSARKGGWSQPQHF	TGCAGTGCTCGAAAGGGGGGTTGGAGTCAGCCCCAGCATTTT
medium-sized	TRBV30	.	TRBJ2-2	CAWSRGDTGELFF	TGTGCCTGGAGTCGGGGAGACACCGGGGAGCTGTTTTTT
.	TRBV5-4	.	TRBJ2-3	CASSRAWADTDTQYF	TGTGCCAGTAGTCGGGCGTGGGCGGACACAGATACGCAGTATTTT
.	TRBV7-9	.	TRBJ2-5	CAGTSGHPETQYF	TGTGCCGGAACATCGGGCCACCCAGAGACCCAGTACTTC
few	TRBV6-5	.	TRBJ1-1	CASYLSAPNTEAFF	TGTGCCAGCTACCTCTCGGCACCGAACACTGAAGCTTTCTTT
medium-sized	TRBV15	TRBD1	TRBJ2-7	CATTRDRADEQYF	TGTGCCACCACCCGGGACAGGGCGGACGAGCAGTACTTC
.	TRBV6-6	TRBD1	TRBJ2-7	CASSYEGQGYLGVAYEQYF	TGTGCCAGCAGTTACGAGGGACAGGGGTACCTCGGGGTCGCCTACGAGCAGTACTTC
once	TRBV18	.	TRBJ1-5	CASSLGIDSNQPQHF	TGTGCCAGCTCACTAGGGATCGATAGCAATCAGCCCCAGCATTTT
few	TRBV6-5	.	TRBJ2-2	CASSYSGNPNTGELFF	TGTGCCAGCAGTTACTCTGGAAACCCCAACACCGGGGAGCTGTTTTTT
few	TRBV5-5	.	TRBJ1-2	CASSPGRNYGYTF	TGTGCCAGCAGCCCGGGACGGAACTATGGCTACACCTTC
few	TRBV5-5	.	TRBJ1-3	CASSLTASSGNTIYF	TGTGCCAGCAGCTTGACAGCCAGCTCTGGAAACACCATATATTTT
medium-sized	TRBV6-5	TRBD2	TRBJ2-2	CASTNSGTGELFF	TGTGCCAGCACCAATAGCGGGACCGGGGAGCTGTTTTTT
few	TRBV7-2	.	TRBJ2-7	CASSLATGIRYEQYF	TGTGCCAGCAGCTTAGCAACAGGAATCCGCTACGAGCAGTACTTC